This T cell receptor (beta chain) originates from a study of cytomegalovirus exposure and HLA in healthy donors listed by TCRdb under 2017. In the study overall: According to an earlier analysis of 587 of the donors, about 179 million T cells yielded approximately 120 million unique TCR beta sequences and approximately 280 Gb of sequence data. About 300 gigabases of sequencing data and 91 million or so unique TCR sequences made up an early release that covered some 640 HLA-typed donors. The genetic ancestry cluster associated with self-reported Caucasian donors included 65% to 90% of the roughly 400 genotyped donors. The study was designed to test whether signatures of past pathogen exposure could be identified by cataloging public T cell receptors. The T cell repertoires of 700 or so subjects were profiled by immunosequencing and related to cytomegalovirus serostatus. Along with the 666-subject first cohort, a separate validation cohort of over a hundred different subjects was used. High-throughput TCR immunosequencing, statistical association of individual TCRs with disease status, and machine learning were combined to predict cytomegalovirus infection status. A later analysis re-analyzed previously published TCR beta repertoires from 500 to 700 donors and added high-resolution HLA genotyping to study TCR occurrence patterns. Rather than drawing on any new phenotypic data, the later analysis identified candidate immune exposures from TCR beta sequences and the way those sequences occurred across donors. An earlier analysis of 587 of the donors used high-throughput TCR beta sequencing to judge whether each TCR beta V gene segment behaved as functional or pseudogenic. Donor age, sex, ethnicity and CMV serostatus were collected together with the repertoire data. A later genetic analysis took genome-wide SNP genotypes for about 65% of the 666 donors and used that subset as a discovery cohort. Every repertoire in the discovery cohort had been generated on one and the same sequencing platform. Class I and class II HLA loci were covered by the typing at four-digit resolution. The number of donors typed differed by locus, with about 629-630 for A, B, C, DRB1 and DQB1, more than 500 for DQA1, 600 to 610 for DPA1, and 472 for DPB1. Because of strong linkage in the cohort, five DR-DQ haplotypes were treated as single units for association and clustering. Among over 350 genotyped donors of the cohort, an average of about 240,000 unique TCR beta nucleotide sequences were sequenced per donor, about a sixth of them non-productive. Broader findings and caveats from the paper: In a later analysis, HLA-associated TCR beta chains were found to be more clonally expanded and to have lower generation probabilities than equally common non-associated chains. In vitro tests confirmed that a few of the cytomegalovirus-associated TCR beta chains recognize cytomegalovirus antigens. In an earlier analysis of several hundred of the donors, most TCR beta V segments were observed in productive rearrangements about 87% or about 30% of the time, broadly matching IMGT annotations. V-gene and J-gene trimming of TCR beta chains was associated with a missense DCLRE1C variant in a later genetic analysis, and the association was replicated in an independent cohort. Over 15 rarely observed V segments, including chromosome 9 orphons, were excluded from the earlier analysis of 550 to 700 of the donors because counts were too low. When HLA alleles, especially DR and DQ, strongly co-occurred, TCR associations were difficult to assign to individual alleles. Most TCR sequences were observed very rarely across donors, whereas some public TCRs were present in many individuals. The study gave a list of under 200 TCR beta chains associated with cytomegalovirus. The presence/absence analyses assumed that sequencing depth was roughly uniform across donors, and that assumption may not be true. Correlated functional status among segregating V segments might reflect linkage disequilibrium, but an unknown experimental factor could not be ruled out. In this cohort, only TCR beta chains were sequenced, and detectable features were limited by the absence of alpha or paired-chain data. In a later analysis, around 17,000 TCR beta sequences were associated with specific HLA alleles at a false discovery rate of 0.05. According to a later analysis, TCR association rates differed among HLA loci, with DRB1 alleles showing the most associated TCRs and HLA-C alleles showing the fewest. CMV serostatus was the only immune exposure information available for the cohort. HLA typing was unavailable for some donors at each locus, so association tests used only the typed subset. A later analysis reported that several top co-occurrence clusters appeared linked to parvovirus B19, influenza, CMV and Epstein-Barr virus. According to a later analysis, most CMV-associated TCR beta chains appeared to be HLA-restricted, and the HLA associations seemed to be driven largely by CMV exposure. A further reported finding was that TCR beta sequences accurately predicted the HLA-A and HLA-B alleles for most subjects in the first cohort. According to a later genetic analysis, donors in an Asian-associated ancestry cluster had fewer N-insertions in productive TCRs than the approximately 690-donor mean. The authors suggested that the approach could potentially be extended to other disease states and immunological phenotypes. Some IMGT-functional V segments, including TRBV6-2 and TRBV6-3, could not be told apart with the 87-base-pair reads, so those segments were excluded. Cytomegalovirus status was reported to be diagnosed by the classifier with high specificity and sensitivity in both the original and validation cohorts. A cluster of highly shared sequence variants was judged likely to be a technical artifact of the sequencing pipeline.

Concerning this clone itself: The antigen it recognizes is unknown.

The cohort was made up of roughly 670 healthy bone marrow donors. Cohort members were all nominally healthy when sampled, although unrecorded immune exposures were likely present. The donor was CMV seronegative and belonged to the group of around 400 seronegative cohort members. Every donor gave a peripheral blood sample, and the peripheral blood mononuclear cells from that sample were used for TCR beta sequencing. The Qiagen DNeasy Blood Extraction Kit was used to extract genomic DNA from the blood cell samples. Deletion took 8 bases off V and 5 bases off J, with a span of 22 bases between the germline ends. The germline V gene supplies CDR1 SNHLY and CDR2 FYNNEI. The CDR3 holds 15 amino acids from the cysteine to the phenylalanine. The read is trimmed to its CDR3 DNA, 45 bases read in frame from base 1. The library relied on the immunoSEQ multiplex PCR assay. A mixture of 60 forward primers for TCR Vbeta segments and 13 reverse primers for TCR Jbeta segments was used in the multiplex PCR. The CDR3 region of rearranged TCR beta genes was amplified from genomic DNA with a multiplex PCR assay. Amplified TCR beta libraries were sequenced as 87-base-pair reads on the Illumina HiSeq System. In the source study's methods: Across the 640 or so repertoires, a later analysis counted tens of millions of unique TCR beta chains, roughly 11 million of which were shared by at least two donors. To remove PCR and sequencing errors, raw reads were error-corrected and collapsed into unique sequences using a nearest-neighbor algorithm that merged closely related sequences. Alignment of CDR3 sequences to IMGT reference sequences was used to assign V, D and J gene segments. Each retained sequence needed at least a six-nucleotide match to both a V gene segment and a J gene segment. Rearrangements were called productive when the CDR3 lacked stop codons and stayed in frame with V and J; all others were non-productive. CDR3 was defined by IMGT convention, running from the second conserved V-encoded cysteine to the conserved J-encoded phenylalanine. Sequences without an unambiguous match to a single V gene segment were excluded from the earlier analysis of about 640 of the donors. An earlier analysis of several hundred of the donors classified V segments as functional when productive rearrangements were above 56.7% and as segregating when the standard deviation between donors was above 5%. To diagnose cytomegalovirus status from the catalog of TCR beta chain sequences, a statistical classification framework was built. In a later analysis, V and J genes were assigned by comparing TCR nucleotide sequences against IMGT/GENE-DB human TR gene sequences. A later analysis assigned CDR3 sequences and most-parsimonious VDJ recombination scenarios with the TCRdist pipeline. A later analysis defined each TCR beta chain by its CDR3 amino acid sequence plus V-gene family, and excluded reads lacking a unique V-gene family. As a way to deal with suspected cross-contamination and a sequencing artifact, a later analysis dropped over 550 nucleotide sequences that were highly shared and had low generation probability. In a later analysis, a clonal expansion index was calculated for each public chain from normalized within-repertoire ranks of inferred template counts. In a later analysis, generation probabilities were computed using a VDJ recombination model fitted to out-of-frame rearrangements, and the results were checked against IGoR. In a later analysis, hypergeometric tests were used to score TCR-TCR, TCR-HLA and TCR-CMV co-occurrence, with a repertoire-size bias correction applied to TCR pairs. In a later analysis, false discovery rates were estimated by permuting HLA or CMV assignments 20 times. In a later analysis, co-occurring TCRs were grouped using DBSCAN, and TCRdist sequence similarity was added for clustering within HLA-allele-positive subsets. For co-occurrence clustering, repertoires with fewer than 30,000 or more than 120,000 public chains were excluded, along with roughly 5 repertoires with anomalous nucleotide sharing. Sourced from immuneACCESS, this table was stored by TCRdb with only in-frame sequences that have V and J called. A share of the clones is absent; for the studies checked, an unresolved V gene accounts for under half, and the remainder has no known explanation. The DNA was the basis for D and trimming; V, J and clone size are from that table. The table for this sample records over 65,000 clones. Approximately 4.3% of the sample is held by the ten biggest clonotypes.

The clonotype was recovered from a man aged 30-40 years in good health and CMV-seronegative. The sequence links TRBV2 to TRBJ2-7, with TRBD1 as a weak D call on 8 bases. Sequenced sample: PBMCs. The bases read TGTGCCAGCGGGGGGGGACAGGAGGACCATCACGAGCAGTACTTC. Translated, this gives CASGGGQEDHHEQYF.